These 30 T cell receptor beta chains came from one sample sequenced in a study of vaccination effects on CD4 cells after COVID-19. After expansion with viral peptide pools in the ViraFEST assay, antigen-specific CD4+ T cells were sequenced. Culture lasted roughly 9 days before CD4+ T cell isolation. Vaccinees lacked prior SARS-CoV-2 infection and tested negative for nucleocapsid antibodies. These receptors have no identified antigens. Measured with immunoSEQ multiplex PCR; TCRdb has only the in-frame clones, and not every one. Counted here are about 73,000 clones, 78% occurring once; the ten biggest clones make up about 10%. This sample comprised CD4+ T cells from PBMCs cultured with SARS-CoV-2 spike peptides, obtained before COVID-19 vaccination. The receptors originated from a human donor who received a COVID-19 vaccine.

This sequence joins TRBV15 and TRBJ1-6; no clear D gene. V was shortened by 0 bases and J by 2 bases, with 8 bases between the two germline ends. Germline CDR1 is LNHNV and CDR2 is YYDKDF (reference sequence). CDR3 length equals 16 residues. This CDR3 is CATSRDPGTYNSPLHF. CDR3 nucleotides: TGTGCCACCAGCAGAGATCCGGGTACCTATAATTCACCCCTCCACTTT.

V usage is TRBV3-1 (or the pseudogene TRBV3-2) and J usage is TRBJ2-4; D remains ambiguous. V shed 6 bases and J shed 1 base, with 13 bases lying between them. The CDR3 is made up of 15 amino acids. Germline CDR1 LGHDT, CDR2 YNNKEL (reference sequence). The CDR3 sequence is CASSQLTGAKNIQYF. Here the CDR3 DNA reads TGTGCCAGCAGTCAATTAACCGGGGCCAAAAACATTCAGTACTTC.

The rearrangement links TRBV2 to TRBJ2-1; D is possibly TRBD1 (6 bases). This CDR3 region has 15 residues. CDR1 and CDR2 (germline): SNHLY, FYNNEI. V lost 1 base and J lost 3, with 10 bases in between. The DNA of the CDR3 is TGTGCCAGCAGTGAAGAATCAGGGGTCTACAATGAGCAGTTCTTC. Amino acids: CASSEESGVYNEQFF.

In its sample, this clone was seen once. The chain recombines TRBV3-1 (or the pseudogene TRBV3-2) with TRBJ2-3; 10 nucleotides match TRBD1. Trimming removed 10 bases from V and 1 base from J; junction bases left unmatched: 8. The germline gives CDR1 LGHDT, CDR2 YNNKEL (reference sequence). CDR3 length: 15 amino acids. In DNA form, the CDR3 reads TGTGCCACGACGGGACAGGGGAAATGCACAGATACGCAGTATTTT. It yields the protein CATTGQGKCTDTQYF.

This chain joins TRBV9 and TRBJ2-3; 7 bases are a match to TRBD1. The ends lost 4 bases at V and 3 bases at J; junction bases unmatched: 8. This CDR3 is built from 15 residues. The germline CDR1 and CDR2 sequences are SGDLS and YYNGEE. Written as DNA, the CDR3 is TGTGCCAGCAGCCCTTGGACAGGTAGAACAGATACGCAGTATTTT. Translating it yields CASSPWTGRTDTQYF.

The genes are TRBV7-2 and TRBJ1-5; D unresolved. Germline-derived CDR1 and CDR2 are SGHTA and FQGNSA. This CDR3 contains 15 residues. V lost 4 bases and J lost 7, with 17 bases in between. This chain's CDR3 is CASSSRSGEDQPQHF. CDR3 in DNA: TGTGCCAGCAGCTCCCGGAGCGGGGAAGACCAGCCCCAGCATTTT.

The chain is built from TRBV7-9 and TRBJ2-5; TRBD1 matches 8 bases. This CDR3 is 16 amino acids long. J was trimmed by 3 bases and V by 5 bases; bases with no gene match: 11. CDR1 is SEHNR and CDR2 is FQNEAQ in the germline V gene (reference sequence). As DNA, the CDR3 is TGTGCCAGCAGCCCCCCCGGGACAGGATGGAAAGAGACCCAGTACTTC. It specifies CASSPPGTGWKETQYF.

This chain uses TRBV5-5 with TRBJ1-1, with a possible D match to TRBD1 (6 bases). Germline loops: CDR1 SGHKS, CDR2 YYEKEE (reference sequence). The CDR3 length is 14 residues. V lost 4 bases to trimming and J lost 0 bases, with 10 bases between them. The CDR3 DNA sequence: TGTGCCAGCAGCCGGACAGTAATGAACACTGAAGCTTTCTTT. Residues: CASSRTVMNTEAFF. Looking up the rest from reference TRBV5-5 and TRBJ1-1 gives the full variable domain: DAGVTQSPTHLIKTRGQQVTLRCSPISGHKSVSWYQQVLGQGPQFIFQYYEKEERGRGNFPDRFSARQFPNYSSELNVNALLLGDSALYLCASSRTVMNTEAFFGQGTRLTVV.

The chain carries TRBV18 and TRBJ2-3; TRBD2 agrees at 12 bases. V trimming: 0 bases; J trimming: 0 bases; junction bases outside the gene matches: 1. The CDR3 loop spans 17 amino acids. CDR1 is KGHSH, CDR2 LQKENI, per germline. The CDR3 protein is CASSPPTSGGSTDTQYF. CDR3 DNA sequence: TGTGCCAGCTCACCACCCACTAGCGGGGGGAGCACAGATACGCAGTATTTT.

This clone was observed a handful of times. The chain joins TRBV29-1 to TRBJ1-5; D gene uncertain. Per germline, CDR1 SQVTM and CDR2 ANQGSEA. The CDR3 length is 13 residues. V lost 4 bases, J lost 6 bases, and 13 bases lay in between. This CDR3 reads CSVGPSLGQPQHF. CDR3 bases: TGCAGCGTTGGGCCCAGTTTGGGTCAGCCCCAGCATTTT.

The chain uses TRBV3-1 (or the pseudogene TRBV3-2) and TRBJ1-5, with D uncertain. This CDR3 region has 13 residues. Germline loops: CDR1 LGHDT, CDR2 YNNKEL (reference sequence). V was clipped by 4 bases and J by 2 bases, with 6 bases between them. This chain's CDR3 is CASSLTRNQPQHF. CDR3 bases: TGTGCCAGCAGCCTGACGCGCAATCAGCCCCAGCATTTT.

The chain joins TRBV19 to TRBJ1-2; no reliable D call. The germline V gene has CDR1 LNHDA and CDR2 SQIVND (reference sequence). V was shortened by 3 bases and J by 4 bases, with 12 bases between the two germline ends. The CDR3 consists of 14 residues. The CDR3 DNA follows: TGTGCCAGTAGTATGCCAGACTCCGTCTATGGCTACACCTTC. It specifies CASSMPDSVYGYTF.

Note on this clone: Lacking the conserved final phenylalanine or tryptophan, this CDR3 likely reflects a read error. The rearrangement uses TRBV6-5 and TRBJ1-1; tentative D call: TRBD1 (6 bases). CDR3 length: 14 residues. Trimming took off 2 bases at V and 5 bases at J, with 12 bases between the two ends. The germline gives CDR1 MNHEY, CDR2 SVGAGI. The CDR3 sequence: CASSYDRIGTEAFL. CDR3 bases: TGTGCCAGCAGTTACGACAGGATCGGGACTGAAGCTTTCCTT.

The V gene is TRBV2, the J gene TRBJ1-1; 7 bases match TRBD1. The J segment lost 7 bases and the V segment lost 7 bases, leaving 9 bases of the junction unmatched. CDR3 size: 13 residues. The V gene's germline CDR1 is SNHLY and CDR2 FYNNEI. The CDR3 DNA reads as TGTGCCAGCAAACTAGACAGGGTCGGTGAAGCTTTCTTT. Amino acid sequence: CASKLDRVGEAFF.

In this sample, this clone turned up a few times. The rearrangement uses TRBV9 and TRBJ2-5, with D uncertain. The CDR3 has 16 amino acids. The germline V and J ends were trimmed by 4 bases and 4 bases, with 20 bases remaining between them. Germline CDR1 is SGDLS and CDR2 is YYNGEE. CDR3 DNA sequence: TGTGCCAGCAGCCCTCCGGGCCGTCATCTGGCAGAGACCCAGTACTTC. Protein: CASSPPGRHLAETQYF.

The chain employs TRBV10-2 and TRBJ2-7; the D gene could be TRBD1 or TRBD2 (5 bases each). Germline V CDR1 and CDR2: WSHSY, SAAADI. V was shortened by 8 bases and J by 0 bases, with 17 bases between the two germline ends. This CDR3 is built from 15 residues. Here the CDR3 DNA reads TGCGCCAGCGCCCTGGGGACGGGGAGCTCCTACGAGCAGTACGTC. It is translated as CASALGTGSSYEQYV.

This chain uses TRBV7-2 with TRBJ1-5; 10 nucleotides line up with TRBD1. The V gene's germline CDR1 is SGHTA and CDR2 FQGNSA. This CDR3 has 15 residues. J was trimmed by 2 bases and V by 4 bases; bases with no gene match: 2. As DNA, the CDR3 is TGTGCCAGCAGCTACGGGACAGGGGGCAATCAGCCCCAGCATTTT. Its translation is CASSYGTGGNQPQHF.

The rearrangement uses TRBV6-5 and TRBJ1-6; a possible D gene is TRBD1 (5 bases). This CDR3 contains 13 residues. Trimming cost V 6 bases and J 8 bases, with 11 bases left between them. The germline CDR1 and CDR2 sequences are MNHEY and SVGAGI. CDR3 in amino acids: CASRGPVDSPLHF. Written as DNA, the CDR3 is TGTGCCAGCAGGGGACCGGTTGATTCACCCCTCCACTTT.

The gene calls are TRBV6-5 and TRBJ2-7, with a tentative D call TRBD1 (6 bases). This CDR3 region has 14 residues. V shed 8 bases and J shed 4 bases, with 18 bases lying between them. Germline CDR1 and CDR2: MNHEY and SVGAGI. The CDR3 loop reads CASSLTRGSYEQYV. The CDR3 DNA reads TGTGCCAGCTCCCTAACTAGGGGGTCGTACGAGCAGTACGTC.

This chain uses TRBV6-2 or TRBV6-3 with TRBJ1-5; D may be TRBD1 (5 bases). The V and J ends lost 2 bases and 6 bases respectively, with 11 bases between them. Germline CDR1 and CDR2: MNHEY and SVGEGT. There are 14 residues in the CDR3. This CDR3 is CASSYVGGVQPQHF. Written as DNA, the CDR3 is TGTGCCAGCAGTTACGTGGGGGGGGTTCAGCCCCAGCATTTT.

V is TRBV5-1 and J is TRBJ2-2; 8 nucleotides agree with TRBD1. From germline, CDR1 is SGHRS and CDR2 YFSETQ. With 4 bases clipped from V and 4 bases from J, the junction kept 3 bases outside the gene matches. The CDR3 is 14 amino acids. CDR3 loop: CASSQGAVTGELFF. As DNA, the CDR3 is TGCGCCAGCAGCCAGGGGGCGGTCACCGGGGAGCTGTTTTTT.

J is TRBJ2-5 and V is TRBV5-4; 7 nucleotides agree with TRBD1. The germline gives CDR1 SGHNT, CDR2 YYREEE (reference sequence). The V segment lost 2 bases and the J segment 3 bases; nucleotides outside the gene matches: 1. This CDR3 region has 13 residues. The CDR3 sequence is CASSFTGEETQYF. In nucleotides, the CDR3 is TGTGCCAGCAGCTTCACAGGGGAAGAGACCCAGTACTTC.

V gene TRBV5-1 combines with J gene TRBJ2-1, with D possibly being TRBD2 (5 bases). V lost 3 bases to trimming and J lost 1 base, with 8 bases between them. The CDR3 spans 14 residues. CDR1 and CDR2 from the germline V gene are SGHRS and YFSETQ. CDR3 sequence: CASSWRASYNEQFF. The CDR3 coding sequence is TGCGCCAGCAGCTGGCGGGCTTCCTACAATGAGCAGTTCTTC.

CDR3 DNA sequence: TGTGCCAGCAGCTTCATATGTTGGTGGGGCGGGGGCCACGAGCAGTACGTC. It yields the protein CASSFICWWGGGHEQYV. The genes are TRBV7-4 and TRBJ2-7; TRBD2 might be the D (7 bases). V was cut by 3 bases and J by 5 bases, with 23 bases left in between. The CDR3 loop spans 17 amino acids. Germline V gene data show CDR1 as SGHVT and CDR2 as SQSDAQ.

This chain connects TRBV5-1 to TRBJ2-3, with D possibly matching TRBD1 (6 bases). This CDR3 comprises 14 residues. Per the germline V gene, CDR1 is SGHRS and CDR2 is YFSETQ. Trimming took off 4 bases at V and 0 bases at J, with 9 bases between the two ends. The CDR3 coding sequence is TGCGCCAGCAGCCTCACAGGGAGCACAGATACGCAGTATTTT. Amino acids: CASSLTGSTDTQYF.

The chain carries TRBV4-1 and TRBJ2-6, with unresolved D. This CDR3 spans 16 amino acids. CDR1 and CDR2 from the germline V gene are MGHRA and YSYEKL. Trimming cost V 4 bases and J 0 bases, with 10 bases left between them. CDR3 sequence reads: CASSPYGTSGANVLTF. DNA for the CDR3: TGCGCCAGCAGCCCCTATGGCACCTCTGGGGCCAACGTCCTGACTTTC.

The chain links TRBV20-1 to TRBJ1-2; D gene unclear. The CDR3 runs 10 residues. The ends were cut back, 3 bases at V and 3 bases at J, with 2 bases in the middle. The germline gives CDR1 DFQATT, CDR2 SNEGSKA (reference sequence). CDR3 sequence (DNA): TGCAGTGCTAGCGACTATGGCTACACCTTC. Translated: CSASDYGYTF.

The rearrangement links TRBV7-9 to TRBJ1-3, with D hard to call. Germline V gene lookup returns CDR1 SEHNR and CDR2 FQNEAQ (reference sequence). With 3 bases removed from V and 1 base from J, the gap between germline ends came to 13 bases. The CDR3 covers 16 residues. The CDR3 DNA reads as TGTGCCAGCAGCTTCTCGACGACCTCGTCTGGAAACACCATATATTTT. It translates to CASSFSTTSSGNTIYF.

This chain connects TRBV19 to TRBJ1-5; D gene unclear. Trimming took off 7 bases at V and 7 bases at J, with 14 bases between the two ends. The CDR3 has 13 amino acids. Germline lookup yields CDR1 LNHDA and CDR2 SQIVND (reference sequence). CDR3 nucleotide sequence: TGTGCCAGTAACGCGAAGGCGGCCCAGCCCCAGCATTTT. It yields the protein CASNAKAAQPQHF. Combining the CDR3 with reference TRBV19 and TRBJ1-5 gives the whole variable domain DGGITQSPKYLFRKEGQNVTLSCEQNLNHDAMYWYRQDPGQGLRLIYYSQIVNDFQKGDIAEGYSVSREKKESFPLTVTSAQKNPTAFYLCASNAKAAQPQHFGDGTRLSIL.

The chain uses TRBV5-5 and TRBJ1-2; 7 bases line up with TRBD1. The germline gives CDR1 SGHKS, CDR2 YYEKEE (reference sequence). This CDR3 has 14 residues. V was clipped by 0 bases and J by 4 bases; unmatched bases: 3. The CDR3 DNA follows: TGTGCCAGCAGCTTGGCATGGGACAGCTATGGCTACACCTTC. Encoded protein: CASSLAWDSYGYTF.